This section outlines one TCR beta chain sequence together with its context. Its cognate antigen is unknown. Generated by immunoSEQ multiplex PCR, the TCRdb table keeps only in-frame clones and is missing some. The data contain 50,000 to 55,000 clones, roughly 90% of them singletons. V lost 0 bases and J lost 5; bases outside the gene matches: 8. The CDR3 length is 15 residues. This sample was included in a study of T cell responses to AZD1222 COVID-19 vaccine. General study results and limits: Samples come after the peak T cell response, not at day 14. Distributed over spike, vaccine-associated CD4 TCRs predominated at 160-218 and 743-854.

The chain carries TRBV5-3 and TRBJ2-7; 7 bases agree with TRBD2. TRBV5-3 is an ORF for which the function is uncertain. This sequence was found in an adult who received the AZD1222 COVID-19 vaccine. This sample comprised peripheral blood, obtained 28 days after the second AZD1222 dose. The CDR3 spells CARSLGWAGEDEQYF. The CDR3 DNA reads TGTGCCAGAAGCTTGGGATGGGCGGGAGAAGACGAGCAGTACTTC.